The rows below give T cell receptor beta chains drawn from one sample of a study of T cell responses to AZD1222 COVID-19 vaccine. Profiled with immunoSEQ multiplex PCR; TCRdb holds only in-frame clones, not every one. The sample holds more than 95,000 clones, about 94% seen once. The sample here was peripheral blood, taken on day 0 of AZD1222 vaccination. All receptors derive from an adult in good health. The conserved cysteine and the conserved F or W are not part of the CDR3 here.

V gene: TRBV19
CDR3 protein: ASGDRGTDTQY

V gene: TRBV24-1
CDR3 protein: ATSEAMNTEAF

V gene: TRBV7-2
CDR3 protein: ASSLYLADTQY

V gene: TRBV18
CDR3 protein: ASSPGTGGRETQY

V gene: TRBV27
CDR3 protein: ASSFNVAETQY

V gene: TRBV2
CDR3 protein: ASSPRGQGGNTIY

V gene: TRBV11-2
CDR3 protein: ASGKLAGDIEQF

V gene: TRBV5-4
CDR3 protein: ASSSALTTLNTGELF

V gene: TRBV2
CDR3 protein: ASSEGRIPEKLF

V gene: TRBV5-1
CDR3 protein: ASSWGLAGSNEQF

V gene: TRBV4-1
CDR3 protein: ASSQEWPNSGT

V gene: TRBV6-6
CDR3 protein: ASRGEGMSNEKLF

V gene: TRBV3-1/TRBV3-2
CDR3 protein: ASSQDSGGLAGTSEQY

V gene: TRBV7-8
CDR3 protein: ASSQDSRF

V gene: TRBV30
CDR3 protein: AWSKGSGEGTGELF

V gene: TRBV27
CDR3 protein: ASSLDAQGSPLH

V gene: TRBV28
CDR3 protein: ASSKVAGGTADTQY

V gene: TRBV6-5
CDR3 protein: ASSYSPGIHEQY

V gene: TRBV7-9
CDR3 protein: ASSSTGESTGELF

V gene: TRBV7-9
CDR3 protein: ASSLGGWDEQF

V gene: TRBV6-2/TRBV6-3
CDR3 protein: ASSTRSGGPETQY

V gene: TRBV9
CDR3 protein: ASSPGGLVYTGELF

V gene: TRBV11-1
CDR3 protein: ASSSLNNEQF

V gene: TRBV3-1/TRBV3-2
CDR3 protein: ASSQAREDYEQY

V gene: TRBV30
CDR3 protein: AWSAHGELF

V gene: TRBV28
CDR3 protein: ASSLQGANSGNTIY

V gene: TRBV28
CDR3 protein: ASSLTGSSYNEQF

V gene: TRBV7-8
CDR3 protein: ASSLLGGGQPQH

V gene: TRBV5-8
CDR3 protein: ASSPYIQQGPEAF

V gene: TRBV12-5
CDR3 protein: ASGLDDTLKGNEQF

V gene: TRBV5-1
CDR3 protein: ASSQSTGTDTQY

V gene: TRBV9
CDR3 protein: ASSVEGGSGETQY

V gene: TRBV11-2
CDR3 protein: ASSFPRIGTVNNEQF

V gene: TRBV4-2
CDR3 protein: ASNDGNYGYT

V gene: TRBV27
CDR3 protein: ASSLSRDSYGYT

V gene: TRBV5-1
CDR3 protein: ASSLPGSERSEAF

V gene: TRBV6-1
CDR3 protein: ASSETIDRAIFYEQY

V gene: TRBV2
CDR3 protein: ASRSSGSNNEQF

V gene: TRBV10-3
CDR3 protein: AIRASGELLY

V gene: TRBV5-1
CDR3 protein: ASSPDSGNTIY

V gene: TRBV5-1
CDR3 protein: ASSYRDSRQETQY

V gene: TRBV5-1
CDR3 protein: ASSLAVGNYGYT

V gene: TRBV5-6
CDR3 protein: ASSLWTSGRAGAKNIQY

V gene: TRBV2
CDR3 protein: ASSAQGVSGNTIY

V gene: TRBV20-1
CDR3 protein: SASGTSGSDFEQY

V gene: TRBV5-6
CDR3 protein: ASGVVGVDEQY

V gene: TRBV30
CDR3 protein: AWTSRGGKRAF

V gene: TRBV20-1
CDR3 protein: SASPGGNQPQH

V gene: TRBV5-6
CDR3 protein: ASGRVPGLQF

V gene: TRBV7-2
CDR3 protein: ASSLETGGAAYEQY

V gene: TRBV6-6
CDR3 protein: ASSYVRGNTEAF

V gene: TRBV6-5
CDR3 protein: ASSYGQNYGYT

V gene: TRBV14
CDR3 protein: ASSQFQHEQF

V gene: TRBV12-3/TRBV12-4
CDR3 protein: ASGVWTETEAF

V gene: TRBV27
CDR3 protein: ASSWGQENSPLH

V gene: TRBV5-1
CDR3 protein: ASSLATGENTIY

V gene: TRBV29-1
CDR3 protein: SVESQGTDTQY